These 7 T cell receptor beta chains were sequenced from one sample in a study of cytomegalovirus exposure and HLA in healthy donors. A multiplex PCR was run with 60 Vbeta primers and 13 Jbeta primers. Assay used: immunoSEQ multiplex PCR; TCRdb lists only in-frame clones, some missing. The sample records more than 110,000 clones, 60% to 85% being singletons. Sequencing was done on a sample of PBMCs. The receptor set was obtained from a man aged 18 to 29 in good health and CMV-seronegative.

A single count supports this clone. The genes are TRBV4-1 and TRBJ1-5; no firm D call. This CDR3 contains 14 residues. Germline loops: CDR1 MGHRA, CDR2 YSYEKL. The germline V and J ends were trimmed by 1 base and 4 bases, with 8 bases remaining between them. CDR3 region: CASSQVGGNQPQHF. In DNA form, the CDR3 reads TGCGCCAGCAGCCAAGTTGGAGGGAATCAGCCCCAGCATTTT.

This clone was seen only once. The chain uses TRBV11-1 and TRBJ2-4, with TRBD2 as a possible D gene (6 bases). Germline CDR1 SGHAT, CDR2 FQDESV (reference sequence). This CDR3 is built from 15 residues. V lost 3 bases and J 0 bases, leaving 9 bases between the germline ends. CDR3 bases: TGTGCCAGCAGCTTTCGCGGGGTAGCCAAAAACATTCAGTACTTC. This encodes CASSFRGVAKNIQYF.

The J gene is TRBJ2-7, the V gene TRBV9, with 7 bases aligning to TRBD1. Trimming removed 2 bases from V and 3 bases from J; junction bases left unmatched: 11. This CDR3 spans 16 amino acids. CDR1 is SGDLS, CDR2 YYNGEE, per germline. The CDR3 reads CASSVGERDRGYEQYF. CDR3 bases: TGTGCCAGCAGCGTGGGGGAACGGGACAGAGGCTACGAGCAGTACTTC.

CDR3 loop: CASSLGGGEQYF. The DNA for the CDR3 is TGTGCCAGCAGCTTGGGGGGCGGCGAGCAGTACTTC. The J gene is TRBJ2-7, the V gene TRBV5-4, with D possibly being TRBD1 (5 bases). Trimming stripped 0 bases from V and 6 bases from J, with 7 bases between. The CDR3 contains 12 residues. In germline, CDR1 is SGHNT, CDR2 YYREEE (reference sequence).

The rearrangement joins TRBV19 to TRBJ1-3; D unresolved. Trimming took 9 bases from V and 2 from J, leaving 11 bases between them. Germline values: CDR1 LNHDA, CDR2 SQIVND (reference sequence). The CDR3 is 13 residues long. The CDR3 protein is CASPDGAGNTIYF. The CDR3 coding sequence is TGTGCCAGCCCGGACGGGGCTGGAAACACCATATATTTT.

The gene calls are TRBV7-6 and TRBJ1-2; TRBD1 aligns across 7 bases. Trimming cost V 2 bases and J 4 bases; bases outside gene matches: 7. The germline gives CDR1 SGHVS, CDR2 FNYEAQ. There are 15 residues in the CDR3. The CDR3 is CASSLLRGRLYGYTF. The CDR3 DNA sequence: TGTGCCAGCAGCTTATTGAGGGGGCGGCTCTATGGCTACACCTTC.

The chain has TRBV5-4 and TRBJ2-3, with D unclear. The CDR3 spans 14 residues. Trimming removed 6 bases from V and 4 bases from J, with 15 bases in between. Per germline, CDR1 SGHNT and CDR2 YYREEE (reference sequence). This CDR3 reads CASNSASRPDTQYF. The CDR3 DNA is TGTGCCAGCAACTCAGCGTCCCGTCCAGATACGCAGTATTTT.